The rows below give T cell receptor beta chains drawn from one sample of a study of T-cell memory formation after mild COVID-19. TCRdb re-called the 5' RACE reads through MiXCR, storing one row per CDR3 protein. The sample records about 340,000 distinct CDR3 sequences, 15% to 20% being singletons. Specimen: PBMCs or a T cell subset sorted from them (not recorded which). All receptors derive from a man between 18 and 35 years old who had mild COVID-19 (a few samples of this study predate the infection). Cell type and time point are not known. Each CDR3 is given with its conserved first and last residue. D genes are given only for firm matches. Size is omitted from some rows. Given values are once, few, many or a class for expanded clones.

j_call: TRBJ2-7
d_call: -
v_call: TRBV6-5
clone_size: -
cdr3_aa: CASTLVTGEQYF
cdr3_nt: TGTGCCAGCACCCTTGTTACCGGCGAGCAGTACTTC

j_call: TRBJ2-3
d_call: -
v_call: TRBV7-2
clone_size: -
cdr3_aa: CASSLGDTSSTDTQYF
cdr3_nt: TGTGCCAGCAGCTTAGGGGACACTTCTAGCACAGATACGCAGTATTTT

j_call: TRBJ1-5
d_call: TRBD1
v_call: TRBV12-3/TRBV12-4
clone_size: -
cdr3_aa: CASSSTGERQPQHF
cdr3_nt: TGTGCCAGCAGCTCAACAGGGGAGAGGCAGCCCCAGCATTTT

j_call: TRBJ1-2
d_call: TRBD1
v_call: TRBV5-1
clone_size: -
cdr3_aa: CASSWDSFYGYTF
cdr3_nt: TGCGCCAGCAGCTGGGACAGCTTTTATGGCTACACCTTC

j_call: TRBJ1-2
d_call: TRBD1
v_call: TRBV7-2
clone_size: many
cdr3_aa: CASSSRQGFYGYTF
cdr3_nt: TGTGCCAGCAGCTCACGACAGGGCTTCTATGGCTACACCTTC

j_call: TRBJ1-5
d_call: TRBD1
v_call: TRBV7-2
clone_size: -
cdr3_aa: CASSSPGGLNQPQHF
cdr3_nt: TGTGCCAGTTCGAGTCCAGGGGGCCTCAATCAGCCCCAGCATTTT

j_call: TRBJ1-4
d_call: -
v_call: TRBV7-9
clone_size: few
cdr3_aa: CASSHGTVDEKLFF
cdr3_nt: TGTGCCAGCAGCCACGGGACGGTGGACGAAAAACTGTTTTTT

j_call: TRBJ2-1
d_call: TRBD1
v_call: TRBV7-9
clone_size: -
cdr3_aa: CASSSLQGPPYNEQFF
cdr3_nt: TGTGCCAGCAGCTCCCTACAGGGGCCACCCTACAATGAGCAGTTCTTC

j_call: TRBJ1-2
d_call: -
v_call: TRBV7-9
clone_size: few
cdr3_aa: CASSRPKGTNYGYTF
cdr3_nt: TGTGCCAGCAGCCGTCCAAAGGGGACTAACTATGGCTACACCTTC

j_call: TRBJ2-1
d_call: TRBD2
v_call: TRBV5-1
clone_size: few
cdr3_aa: CASSLSSGGAGYNEQFF
cdr3_nt: TGCGCCAGCAGCTTGAGCAGCGGGGGGGCCGGGTACAATGAGCAGTTCTTC

j_call: TRBJ2-4
d_call: -
v_call: TRBV5-1
clone_size: -
cdr3_aa: CASSLAGQLSGIQYF
cdr3_nt: TGCGCCAGCAGCTTGGCGGGGCAGCTAAGCGGCATTCAGTACTTC

j_call: TRBJ2-5
d_call: TRBD1
v_call: TRBV30
clone_size: -
cdr3_aa: CALGQGRETQYF
cdr3_nt: TGTGCCCTAGGACAGGGAAGAGAGACCCAGTACTTC

j_call: TRBJ1-4
d_call: -
v_call: TRBV7-2
clone_size: few
cdr3_aa: CASSVGLGGEKLFF
cdr3_nt: TGTGCCAGCAGCGTGGGCCTCGGGGGTGAAAAACTGTTTTTT